Below are 10 T cell receptor beta chains sequenced from a single sample in a study of cytomegalovirus exposure and HLA in healthy donors. The study ran its PCR with 60 Vbeta and 13 Jbeta primers. Clones were read by immunoSEQ multiplex PCR, and TCRdb kept only the in-frame ones, dropping some. Of around 150,000 clones in the sample, about 60% are singletons; the top ten hold around 7.1%. The sequenced sample consisted of PBMCs. The source of these receptors is a woman aged 55-70 years in good health and CMV-seropositive.

This clone was counted only a few times. The rearrangement uses TRBV6-5 and TRBJ2-1; no firm D call. Trimming removed 0 bases at V and 13 bases at J, with 7 bases between. CDR3 length: 11 residues. Per the germline V gene, CDR1 is MNHEY and CDR2 is SVGAGI. The CDR3 sequence is CASSYSRPQFF. The CDR3 DNA sequence: TGTGCCAGCAGTTACTCCAGGCCCCAGTTCTTC.

This clone was counted only a few times. The chain recombines TRBV30 with TRBJ1-2, with 7 bases matching TRBD1. V dropped 4 bases and J dropped 2; count of bases not matched to a gene: 7. The CDR3 runs 14 residues. The germline V gene has CDR1 GTSNPN and CDR2 SVGIG (reference sequence). This CDR3 reads CAWIKTGANYGYTF. The DNA of the CDR3 is TGTGCCTGGATTAAAACAGGGGCAAACTATGGCTACACCTTC.

V usage is TRBV7-6 and J usage is TRBJ2-2; no definite D call. Between the trimmed V and J ends, which lost 7 bases and 1 base, there was a span of 16 bases. Germline-derived CDR1 and CDR2 are SGHVS and FNYEAQ. The CDR3 loop spans 16 amino acids. The CDR3 sequence: CASTARATMNTGELFF. DNA of the CDR3: TGTGCCAGCACTGCCCGAGCGACCATGAACACCGGGGAGCTGTTTTTT.

The V and J genes are TRBV7-2 and TRBJ2-1, with 10 bases lining up with TRBD2. Germline V CDR1 and CDR2: SGHTA, FQGNSA. V was clipped by 2 bases and J by 1 base; unmatched bases: 8. This CDR3 region has 18 residues. In nucleotides, the CDR3 is TGTGCCAGCAGCTTACGTTCTAGCGGGAGAATATCCTACAATGAGCAGTTCTTC. Residues: CASSLRSSGRISYNEQFF.

The chain links TRBV2 to TRBJ1-2; 7 nucleotides align to TRBD1. Germline loops: CDR1 SNHLY, CDR2 FYNNEI. The CDR3 sequence is 15 residues long. The V segment lost 0 bases and the J segment 6 bases; nucleotides outside the gene matches: 7. In DNA, the CDR3 is TGTGCCAGCAGTGAAGCAGAGGGGGCGGTTGATGGCTACACCTTC. This sequence encodes CASSEAEGAVDGYTF.

This clone has a single count. The J gene is TRBJ1-1, the V gene TRBV4-1; D might be TRBD1 (6 bases). The V end lost 1 base, the J end lost 0 bases, and 9 bases lay between the germline ends. The germline gives CDR1 MGHRA, CDR2 YSYEKL. The length of the CDR3 is 15 residues. CDR3 residues: CASSQGRGVNTEAFF. The DNA of the CDR3 is TGCGCCAGCAGCCAAGGCAGGGGAGTGAACACTGAAGCTTTCTTT.

The chain employs TRBV4-3 and TRBJ2-3; 10 bases are a match to TRBD2. V lost 3 bases and J lost 1; bases outside the gene matches: 4. Looked up from germline, CDR1 is LGHNA and CDR2 is YSLEER. This CDR3 has 16 amino acids. The CDR3 DNA reads as TGCGCCAGCAGCCAGCTAGCGGGAGCACGCACAGATACGCAGTATTTT. Protein sequence: CASSQLAGARTDTQYF.

This clone has just one count. CDR3 region: CAWRVTDLNTEAFF. The CDR3 DNA is TGTGCCTGGAGGGTGACAGACTTGAACACTGAAGCTTTCTTT. The rearrangement uses TRBV30 and TRBJ1-1; D is perhaps TRBD1 (5 bases). Germline V gene data show CDR1 as GTSNPN and CDR2 as SVGIG (reference sequence). Trimming took 3 bases from V and 0 from J, leaving 11 bases between them. The CDR3 spans 14 residues.

V and J are TRBV10-3 and TRBJ1-1, with TRBD1 matching 7 bases. The germline V gene encodes CDR1 ENHRY and CDR2 SYGVKD. After removal of 6 bases from V and 3 bases from J, the junction contained 4 bases not matched to a gene. This CDR3 contains 13 residues. This CDR3 is CAIRARGDTEAFF. The CDR3 DNA is TGTGCCATCAGAGCCAGGGGGGACACTGAAGCTTTCTTT.

The chain joins TRBV19 to TRBJ2-1, with TRBD2 identical over 7 bases. This CDR3 spans 15 amino acids. Trimming at V came to 3 bases and at J to 8 bases, leaving 10 bases not matched to a gene. The germline gives CDR1 LNHDA, CDR2 SQIVND (reference sequence). The CDR3 loop reads CASSMSGLRPHEQFF. CDR3 nucleotides: TGTGCCAGTAGTATGTCGGGACTACGTCCCCATGAGCAGTTCTTC. The whole variable domain, filled in from reference TRBV19 and TRBJ2-1, reads DGGITQSPKYLFRKEGQNVTLSCEQNLNHDAMYWYRQDPGQGLRLIYYSQIVNDFQKGDIAEGYSVSREKKESFPLTVTSAQKNPTAFYLCASSMSGLRPHEQFFGPGTRLTVL.